This paragraph covers one T cell receptor beta chain sequence. These data originate in a study of cytomegalovirus exposure and HLA in healthy donors. Germline V CDR1 and CDR2: MDHEN, SYDVKM. This CDR3 is built from 15 residues. V lost 7 bases and J 2 bases, leaving 18 bases between the germline ends. The assay was immunoSEQ multiplex PCR, and TCRdb's table has in-frame clones only and misses some. Altogether approximately 65,000 clones are present, roughly 95% being singletons, with the ten largest covering about 4.5%. The sequencing input was PBMCs. The TCR was taken from a woman aged 18-29 years in good health and CMV-seropositive. This chain links TRBV28 with TRBJ2-7, with D maybe TRBD2 (5 bases). The CDR3 coding sequence is TGTGCCAGCACCCCCGGCATCCGGGATGCCTACGAGCAGTACTTC. Encoded protein: CASTPGIRDAYEQYF.